This T cell receptor (beta chain) appears in the sequencing data of a study of response to subunit inactivated influenza vaccine (dated by TCRdb to the late 2010s). Regarding the study in general: Deep quantitative profiling of the T cell receptor repertoire was used in the study to follow responses to a trivalent subunit inactivated influenza vaccine. Broader findings and caveats from the paper: The authors proposed that each seasonal influenza vaccination may bring in only a limited number of new T cells.

V gives up 2 bases and J gives up 0 bases, and the segment between their germline ends measures 20 bases. The CDR3 spans 19 residues, from the cysteine through the phenylalanine. Only the CDR3 region is kept as DNA, spanning 57 bases read in frame from base 1. The germline V gene encodes CDR1 SGHAT and CDR2 FQDESV (reference sequence). In the case of this clonotype: Its antigen remains undetermined. No qualities accompany the bases; no much larger clone lies one base away.

Libraries were constructed by RT-PCR. The reads were generated on an Illumina HiSeq 2500. TCRdb reran the public reads through fastp at Q25 and MiXCR, keeping productive beta chains. A single entry per CDR3 protein holds the most common genes and DNA from its merged rows. In this sample the table shows around 570,000 distinct CDR3 sequences, about 11% of which occur a single time. The ten largest make up more than 9.5% of the sample. This sample was also put to use in a study of T cells expressing NK-cell markers. That second publication adds: TCR beta cDNA libraries were prepared using 5'RACE template switching, which introduced a universal primer site and unique molecular identifiers. Three sorted T-cell subsets (CD3+CD56+NKG2C+, CD3+CD56+NKG2C- and CD3+CD56-NKG2C+) from eight donors had their TCR beta-chain repertoires profiled. Among the eight sequenced donors, seven were HCMV-seropositive and one was HCMV-seronegative. To restrict sorting to alphabetaTCR-expressing T cells, an anti-gammadeltaTCR antibody was added in several experiments. In roughly six donors, the dominant CD3+CD56+NKG2C+ clonotypes ranked among the top 10 CD8+ clonotypes, making up about 1.0-8% of CD8+ T cells. Those dominant clonotypes were again the most abundant among CD3+CD56-NKG2C+ cells in several donors, at about 25-60.1%. Whether the expanded NKG2C-expressing T cell clones were specific for HCMV antigens was left unclear. The eight sequenced donors were randomly selected healthy volunteers, three men and five women. A commercial ELISA kit detecting HCMV-specific IgG in serum was used to determine HCMV serostatus. Peripheral blood mononuclear cells were isolated from blood by Ficoll density gradient centrifugation. Bulk peripheral blood T-cell repertoires were additionally sequenced from unsorted PBMC for about six donors. Synthesis of cDNA was primed from the TCR beta constant segment and was followed by two consecutive PCR amplification steps. Libraries were sequenced as 2 x 150 bp reads on Illumina HiSeq 2000/2500, MiSeq or NextSeq. MIGEC was used to demultiplex reads and group the reads by UMI, and MiTCR was used to assemble and quantify clonotypes. To exclude erroneous sequences, only TCR cDNA sequences supported by at least two reads were retained. The tcR package was used for downstream repertoire analysis, and clonotypes were matched across fractions by CDR3 nucleotide sequence plus V segment. VDJmatch was used to annotate antigen specificity against VDJdb, with one amino acid substitution in CDR3 permitted.

In this chain, TRBV11-1 is recombined with TRBJ2-1, with the D gene too uncertain to name. This receptor was taken from a man in his fifties who received an inactivated influenza vaccine. Donor details come from another sample of the same person, matched by shared clones. This material consisted of PBMCs from blood, taken on the day of vaccination. The CDR3 region reads CASSLTGLRRASSYNEQFF. The nucleotide sequence is given as TGTGCCAGCAGCTTAACCGGCCTACGCCGCGCGAGCTCCTACAATGAGCAGTTCTTC.